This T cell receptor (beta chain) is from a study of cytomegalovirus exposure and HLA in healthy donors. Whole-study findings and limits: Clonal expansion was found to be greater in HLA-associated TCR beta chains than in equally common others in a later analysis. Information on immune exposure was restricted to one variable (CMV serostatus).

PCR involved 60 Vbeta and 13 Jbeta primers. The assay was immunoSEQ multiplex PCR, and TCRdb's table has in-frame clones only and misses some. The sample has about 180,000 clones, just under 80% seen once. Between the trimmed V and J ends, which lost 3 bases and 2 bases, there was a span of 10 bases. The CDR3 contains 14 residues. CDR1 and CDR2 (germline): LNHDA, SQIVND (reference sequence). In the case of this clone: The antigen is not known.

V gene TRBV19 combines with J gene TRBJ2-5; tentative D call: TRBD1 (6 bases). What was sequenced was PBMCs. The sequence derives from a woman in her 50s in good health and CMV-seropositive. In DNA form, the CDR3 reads TGTGCCAGTAGTATGGGTCAGGGGCAAGAGACCCAGTACTTC. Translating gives CASSMGQGQETQYF.